The sequence of this T cell receptor (beta chain) was determined in a study of control samples from healthy donors and cancer patients. Generated by immunoSEQ multiplex PCR, the TCRdb table keeps only in-frame clones and is missing some. The sample has fewer than 200,000 clones, over 90% seen once. This CDR3 is 15 amino acids long. CDR1 LGHNA and CDR2 YNFKEQ come from the germline V gene. Between the trimmed V and J ends, which lost 0 bases and 4 bases, there was a span of 12 bases. The TCR comes from a young woman in good health. The V gene is TRBV4-2, the J gene TRBJ1-1; D unclear. Sequencing input: blood. The CDR3 loop reads CASSQESRKGTEAFF. In nucleotides, the CDR3 is TGTGCCAGCAGCCAAGAGAGCAGGAAAGGCACTGAAGCTTTCTTT.